The rows below give T cell receptor beta chains drawn from one sample of a study of T cells in Graves' hyperthyroidism and ophthalmopathy. TCRdb ran MiXCR on the multiplex PCR reads and lists one entry per CDR3 protein. The sample has about 690,000 distinct CDR3 sequences, roughly 17% seen once; the top ten hold 15%. Sequencing input: blood. Every receptor here comes from a man aged 50-60 years with Graves' hyperthyroidism. Both conserved end residues are part of each CDR3. The D gene is left open where the match is weak. The listing skips clone size in some rows; elsewhere it reads once, few, many or a size class.

abundance | j_gene | v_gene | d_gene | CDR3aa | CDR3nt
many | TRBJ2-1 | TRBV3-1 | . | CASSQEGKSSYNEQFF | TGTGCCAGCAGCCAAGAAGGCAAGAGCTCCTACAATGAGCAGTTCTTC
. | TRBJ1-2 | TRBV5-6 | TRBD1 | CASSSRPGTGNYGYTF | TGTGCCAGCAGCTCCCGGCCCGGGACAGGGAACTATGGCTACACCTTC
many | TRBJ2-7 | TRBV19 | . | CASSAAGTNSDYEQYF | TGTGCCAGTAGTGCGGCCGGGACAAACTCGGACTACGAGCAGTACTTC
. | TRBJ1-1 | TRBV10-2 | . | CASSDSKVVRNTEAFF | TGCGCCAGCAGTGATAGCAAGGTGGTGCGTAACACTGAAGCTTTCTTT
many | TRBJ2-3 | TRBV28 | . | CASTVTGTTDTQYF | TGTGCCAGCACTGTGACAGGAACCACAGATACGCAGTATTTT
. | TRBJ1-1 | TRBV5-1 | TRBD1 | CASYRDRWNTEAFF | TGCGCCAGTTACCGGGACAGGTGGAACACTGAAGCTTTCTTT
many | TRBJ2-7 | TRBV5-5 | . | CASSLARLSEEQYF | TGTGCCAGCAGCTTGGCCCGACTATCTGAGGAGCAGTACTTC
few | TRBJ2-5 | TRBV27 | TRBD2 | CATSAGGPPETQYF | TGTGCCACCTCAGCGGGAGGGCCTCCCGAGACCCAGTACTTC
. | TRBJ1-2 | TRBV9 | . | CASTAAGDNYGYTF | TGTGCCAGCACAGCGGCAGGGGACAATTATGGCTACACCTTC
. | TRBJ2-1 | TRBV7-9 | TRBD2 | CASRVLGTSGIKSYNEQFF | TGTGCCAGCAGGGTCCTGGGGACTAGCGGGATCAAGTCCTACAATGAGCAGTTCTTC
many | TRBJ2-1 | TRBV3-1 | . | CASSQGRLEQFF | TGTGCCAGCAGCCAAGGACGTTTGGAGCAGTTCTTC
. | TRBJ2-2 | TRBV5-5 | . | CASSKGGGGPPGELFF | TGTGCCAGCAGCAAAGGGGGGGGAGGGCCGCCCGGGGAGCTGTTTTTT
many | TRBJ2-1 | TRBV12-3/TRBV12-4 | TRBD2 | CASSFSSGRAGNEQFF | TGTGCCAGCAGTTTTTCCAGCGGGAGGGCAGGCAATGAGCAGTTCTTC
. | TRBJ2-1 | TRBV5-1 | TRBD2 | CATPPLREGTSYNEQFF | TGCGCCACCCCCCCTCTCCGGGAGGGAACCTCCTACAATGAGCAGTTCTTC
. | TRBJ2-5 | TRBV28 | . | CASSLRLEGTQYF | TGTGCCAGCAGCCTCCGGCTAGAAGGGACCCAGTACTTC
few | TRBJ2-2 | TRBV7-2 | TRBD1 | CASSRGQGTTGELFF | TGTGCCAGCAGCCGCGGACAGGGGACCACCGGGGAGCTGTTTTTT
many | TRBJ2-5 | TRBV6-1 | TRBD1 | CASSRGSETQYF | TGTGCCAGCAGCAGGGGGTCAGAGACCCAGTACTTC
few | TRBJ2-2 | TRBV12-5 | . | CASGLVVKNTGELFF | TGTGCTAGTGGTTTGGTCGTCAAGAACACCGGGGAGCTGTTTTTT
many | TRBJ2-1 | TRBV11-2 | . | CASSRESSGEQFF | TGTGCCAGCAGCCGAGAGTCGAGTGGTGAGCAGTTCTTC
once | TRBJ1-1 | TRBV5-1 | TRBD1 | CASSEGQVTEAFF | TGCGCCAGCAGCGAAGGACAGGTCACTGAAGCTTTCTTT
many | TRBJ1-1 | TRBV2 | . | CASSEAKGNTEAFF | TGTGCCAGCAGTGAAGCAAAGGGGAACACTGAAGCTTTCTTT
few | TRBJ2-1 | TRBV28 | . | CASSKTFYNEQFF | TGTGCCAGCAGTAAGACATTCTACAATGAGCAGTTCTTC
many | TRBJ2-1 | TRBV11-3 | TRBD2 | CASSPQREAPHEQFF | TGTGCCAGCAGCCCTCAGCGGGAGGCCCCCCATGAGCAGTTCTTC
few | TRBJ2-1 | TRBV3-1 | TRBD2 | CASSQVFFLTSGRGSGYNEQFF | TGTGCCAGCAGCCAAGTGTTTTTCTTGACTAGCGGGAGGGGGTCGGGCTACAATGAGCAGTTCTTC
. | TRBJ2-1 | TRBV11-2 | TRBD2 | CASSPQGSAGGFNEQFF | TGTGCCAGCAGCCCTCAAGGGTCTGCGGGAGGTTTCAATGAGCAGTTCTTC
many | TRBJ1-4 | TRBV28 | . | CASGQILQVEKLFF | TGTGCCAGCGGACAGATCCTTCAGGTTGAAAAACTGTTTTTT
few | TRBJ2-4 | TRBV3-1 | . | CASSSFEGAVKNIQYF | TGTGCCAGCAGCTCGTTTGAGGGAGCCGTCAAAAACATTCAGTACTTC
few | TRBJ2-1 | TRBV7-3 | TRBD1 | CASSLLQGAYNEQFF | TGTGCCAGCAGCTTACTACAGGGGGCTTACAATGAGCAGTTCTTC
many | TRBJ2-2 | TRBV2 | . | CASSLTGTANTGELFF | TGTGCCAGCAGTCTTACCGGGACCGCGAACACCGGGGAGCTGTTTTTT
. | TRBJ2-7 | TRBV28 | TRBD2 | CASSPGTSVPYEQYF | TGTGCCAGCAGTCCCGGGACTAGCGTCCCCTACGAGCAGTACTTC
. | TRBJ2-5 | TRBV14 | TRBD2 | CASSQQGLAGFQETQYF | TGTGCCAGCAGCCAACAAGGACTAGCGGGATTCCAAGAGACCCAGTACTTC
. | TRBJ2-2 | TRBV28 | TRBD2 | CASRSRTSFWDTGELFF | TGTGCCAGCAGGTCCAGGACTAGTTTTTGGGACACCGGGGAGCTGTTTTTT
. | TRBJ2-5 | TRBV14 | TRBD1 | CASSHRQGAAKYGEETQYF | TGTGCCAGCAGCCATCGACAGGGGGCCGCAAAATACGGAGAAGAGACCCAGTACTTC
few | TRBJ2-4 | TRBV20-1 | TRBD1 | CSASGQGIVAKNIQYF | TGCAGTGCCAGTGGACAGGGGATAGTTGCCAAAAACATTCAGTACTTC
. | TRBJ2-7 | TRBV7-9 | TRBD2 | CASSFGGGSGDEQYF | TGTGCCAGCAGCTTTGGTGGCGGGAGTGGAGACGAGCAGTACTTC
many | TRBJ2-3 | TRBV3-1 | . | CASSQDFGVNTDTQYF | TGTGCCAGCAGCCAAGATTTCGGGGTGAACACAGATACGCAGTATTTT